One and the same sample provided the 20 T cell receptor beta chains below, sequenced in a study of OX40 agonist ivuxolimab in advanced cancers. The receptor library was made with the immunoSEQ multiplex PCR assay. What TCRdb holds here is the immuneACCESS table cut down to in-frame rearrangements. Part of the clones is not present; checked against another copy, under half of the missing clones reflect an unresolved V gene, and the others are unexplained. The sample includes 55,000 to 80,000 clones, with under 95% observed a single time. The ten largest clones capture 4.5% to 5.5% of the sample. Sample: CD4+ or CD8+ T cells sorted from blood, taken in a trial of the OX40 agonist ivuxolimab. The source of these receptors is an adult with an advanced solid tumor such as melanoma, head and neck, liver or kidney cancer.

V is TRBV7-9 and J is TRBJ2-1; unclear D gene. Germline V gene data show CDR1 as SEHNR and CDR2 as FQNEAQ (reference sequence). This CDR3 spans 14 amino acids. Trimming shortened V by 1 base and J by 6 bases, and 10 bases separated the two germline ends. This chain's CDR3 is CASSLGGAVNEQFF. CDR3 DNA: TGTGCCAGCAGCTTAGGAGGAGCAGTCAATGAGCAGTTCTTC.

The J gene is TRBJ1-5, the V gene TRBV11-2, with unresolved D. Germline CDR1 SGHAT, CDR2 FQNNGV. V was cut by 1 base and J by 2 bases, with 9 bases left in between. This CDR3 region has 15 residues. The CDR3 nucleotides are TGTGCCAGCAGCTTAGGGACTATCGGCAATCAGCCCCAGCATTTT. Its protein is CASSLGTIGNQPQHF. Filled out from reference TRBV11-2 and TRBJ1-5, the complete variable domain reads EAGVAQSPRYKIIEKRQSVAFWCNPISGHATLYWYQQILGQGPKLLIQFQNNGVVDDSQLPKDRFSAERLKGVDSTLKIQPAKLEDSAVYLCASSLGTIGNQPQHFGDGTRLSIL.

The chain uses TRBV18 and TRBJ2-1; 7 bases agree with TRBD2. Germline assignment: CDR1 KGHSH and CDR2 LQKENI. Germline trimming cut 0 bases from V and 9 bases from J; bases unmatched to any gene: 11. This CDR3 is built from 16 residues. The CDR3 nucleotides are TGTGCCAGCTCACCACCGTTTGGGGGAGGGCTGGGTGAGCAGTTCTTC. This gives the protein CASSPPFGGGLGEQFF.

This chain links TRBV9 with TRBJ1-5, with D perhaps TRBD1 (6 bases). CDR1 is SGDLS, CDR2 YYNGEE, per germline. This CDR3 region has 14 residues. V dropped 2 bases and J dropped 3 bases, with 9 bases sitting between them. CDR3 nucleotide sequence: TGTGCCAGCAGCGTTACAGGGACCAATCAGCCCCAGCATTTT. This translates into CASSVTGTNQPQHF.

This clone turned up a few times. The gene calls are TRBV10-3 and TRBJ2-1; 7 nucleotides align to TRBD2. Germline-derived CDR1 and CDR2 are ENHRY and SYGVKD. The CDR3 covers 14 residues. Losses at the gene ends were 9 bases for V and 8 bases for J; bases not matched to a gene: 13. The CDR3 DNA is TGTGCCATAAGGGGTGCGGGGGATGTCTATGAGCAGTTCTTC. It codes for CAIRGAGDVYEQFF.

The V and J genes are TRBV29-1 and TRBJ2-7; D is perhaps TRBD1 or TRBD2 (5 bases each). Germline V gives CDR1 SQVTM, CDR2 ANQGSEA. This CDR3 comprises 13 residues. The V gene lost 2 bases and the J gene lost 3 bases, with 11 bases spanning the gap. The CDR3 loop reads CSVERGASYEQYF. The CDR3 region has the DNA TGCAGCGTTGAAAGGGGAGCTAGCTACGAGCAGTACTTC.

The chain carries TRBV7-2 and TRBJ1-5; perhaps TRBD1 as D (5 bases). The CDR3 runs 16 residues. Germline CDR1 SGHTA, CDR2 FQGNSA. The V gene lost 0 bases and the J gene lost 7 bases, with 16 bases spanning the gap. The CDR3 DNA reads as TGTGCCAGCAGCTTAGCGCCGGGGGGTTCAATCCAGCCCCAGCATTTT. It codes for CASSLAPGGSIQPQHF.

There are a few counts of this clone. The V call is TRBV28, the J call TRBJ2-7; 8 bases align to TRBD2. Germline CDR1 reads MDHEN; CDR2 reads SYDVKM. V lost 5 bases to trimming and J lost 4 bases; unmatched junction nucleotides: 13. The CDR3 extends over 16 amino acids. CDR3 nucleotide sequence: TGTGCCAGCAGTACGGGCGCGGGGGGAGGTTCTTACGAGCAGTACTTC. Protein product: CASSTGAGGGSYEQYF.

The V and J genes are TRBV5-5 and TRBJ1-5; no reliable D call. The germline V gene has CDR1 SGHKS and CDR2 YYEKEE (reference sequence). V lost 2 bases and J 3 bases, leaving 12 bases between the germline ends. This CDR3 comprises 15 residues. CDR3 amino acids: CASSLDRGYNQPQHF. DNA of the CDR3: TGTGCCAGCAGCTTAGATCGGGGATACAATCAGCCCCAGCATTTT.

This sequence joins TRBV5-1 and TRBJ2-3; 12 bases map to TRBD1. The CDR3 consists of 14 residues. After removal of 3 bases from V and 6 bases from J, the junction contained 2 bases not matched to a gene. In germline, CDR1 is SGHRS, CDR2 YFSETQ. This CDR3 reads CASSSGQGADTQYF. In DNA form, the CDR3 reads TGCGCCAGCAGCTCGGGACAGGGGGCCGATACGCAGTATTTT. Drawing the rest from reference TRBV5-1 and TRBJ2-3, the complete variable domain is KAGVTQTPRYLIKTRGQQVTLSCSPISGHRSVSWYQQTPGQGLQFLFEYFSETQRNKGNFPGRFSGRQFSNSRSEMNVSTLELGDSALYLCASSSGQGADTQYFGPGTRLTVL.

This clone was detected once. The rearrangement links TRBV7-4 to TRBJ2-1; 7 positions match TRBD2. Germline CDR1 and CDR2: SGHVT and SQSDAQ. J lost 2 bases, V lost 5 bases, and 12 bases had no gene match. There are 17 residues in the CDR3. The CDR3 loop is CASSVSTSAPPYNEQFF. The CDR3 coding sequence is TGTGCCAGCAGCGTATCCACTAGCGCCCCCCCCTACAATGAGCAGTTCTTC.

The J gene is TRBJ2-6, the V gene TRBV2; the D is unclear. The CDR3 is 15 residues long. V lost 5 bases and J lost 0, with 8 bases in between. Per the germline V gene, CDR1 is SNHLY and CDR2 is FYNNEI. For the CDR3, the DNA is TGTGCCAGCAGTCAATTGAGCTCTGGGGCCAACGTCCTGACTTTC. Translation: CASSQLSSGANVLTF.

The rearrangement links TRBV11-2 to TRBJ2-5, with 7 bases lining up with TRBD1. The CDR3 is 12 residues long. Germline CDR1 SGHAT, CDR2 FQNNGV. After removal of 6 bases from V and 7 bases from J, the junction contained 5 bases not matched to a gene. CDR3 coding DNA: TGTGCCAGCAGACTACAGGGGCGGACCCAGTACTTC. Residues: CASRLQGRTQYF.

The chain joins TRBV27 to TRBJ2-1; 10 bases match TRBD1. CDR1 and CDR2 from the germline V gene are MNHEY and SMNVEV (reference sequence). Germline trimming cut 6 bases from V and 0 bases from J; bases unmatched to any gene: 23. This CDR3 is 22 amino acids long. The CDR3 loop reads CASSPQGPGTGVRLLSYNEQFF. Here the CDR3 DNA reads TGTGCCAGCAGCCCTCAGGGTCCGGGGACAGGGGTAAGATTACTCTCCTACAATGAGCAGTTCTTC.

CDR3 nucleotides: TGTGCCAGTAGTATCCGGAGCGGGATGGTCACCGGGGAGCTGTTTTTT. This sequence encodes CASSIRSGMVTGELFF. The chain employs TRBV19 and TRBJ2-2, with 7 nucleotides matching TRBD2. The CDR3 is 16 amino acids. Germline assignment: CDR1 LNHDA and CDR2 SQIVND (reference sequence). V dropped 3 bases and J dropped 4; count of bases not matched to a gene: 8.

CDR3 loop: CASSYLAGEGEQFF. CDR3 coding DNA: TGTGCCAGCAGTTACCTAGCGGGAGAGGGTGAGCAGTTCTTC. This chain joins TRBV6-5 and TRBJ2-1; TRBD2 matches at 10 bases. This CDR3 comprises 14 residues. Trimming took 2 bases from V and 9 from J; bases not matched to a gene: 4. CDR1 MNHEY and CDR2 SVGAGI come from the germline V gene.

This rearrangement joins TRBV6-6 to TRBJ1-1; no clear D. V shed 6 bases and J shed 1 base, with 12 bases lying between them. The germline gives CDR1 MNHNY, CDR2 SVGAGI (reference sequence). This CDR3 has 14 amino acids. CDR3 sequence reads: CASSRPPENTEAFF. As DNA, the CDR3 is TGTGCCAGCAGCCGTCCTCCGGAGAACACTGAAGCTTTCTTT.

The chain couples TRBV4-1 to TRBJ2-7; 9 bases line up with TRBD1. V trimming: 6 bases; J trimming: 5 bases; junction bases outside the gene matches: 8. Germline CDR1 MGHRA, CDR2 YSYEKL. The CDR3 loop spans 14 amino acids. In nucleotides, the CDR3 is TGCGCCAGCAGGAGGGGACAGGGTTCCCACGAGCAGTACTTC. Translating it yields CASRRGQGSHEQYF.

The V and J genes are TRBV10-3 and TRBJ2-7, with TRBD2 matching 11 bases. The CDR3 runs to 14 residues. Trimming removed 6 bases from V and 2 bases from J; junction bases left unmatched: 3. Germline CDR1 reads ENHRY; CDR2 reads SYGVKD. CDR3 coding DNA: TGTGCCATCAGGGGGACTAGCGGAACCTACGAGCAGTACTTC. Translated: CAIRGTSGTYEQYF.

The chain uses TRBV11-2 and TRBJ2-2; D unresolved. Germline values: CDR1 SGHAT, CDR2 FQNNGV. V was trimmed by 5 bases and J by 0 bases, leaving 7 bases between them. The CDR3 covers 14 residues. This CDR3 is CASSADPNTGELFF. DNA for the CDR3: TGTGCCAGCAGCGCCGACCCGAACACCGGGGAGCTGTTTTTT.